The 28 T cell receptor beta chains below come from one sample, sequenced in a study of TIL therapy for anti-PD-1-resistant metastatic lung cancer. The time point was: pre-treatment sample, taken before nivolumab and TIL therapy. Tumor tissue came from excised metastases, mostly pleural nodules or supraclavicular lymph nodes. Sequencing used immunoSEQ v3. Some clones are missing from TCRdb's copy, which holds only in-frame ones; the method was immunoSEQ multiplex PCR. Of approximately 2,100 clones in the sample, over 80% were seen once. This specimen consisted of tumor tissue, obtained at baseline. The receptors come from a person aged 25-85 years with non-small cell lung cancer.

The V gene is TRBV30, the J gene TRBJ2-7, with D possibly called TRBD1 or TRBD2 (6 bases each). The CDR3 spans 14 residues. Trimming stripped 2 bases from V and 0 bases from J, with 11 bases between. Germline CDR1 and CDR2: GTSNPN and SVGIG (reference sequence). The CDR3 DNA is TGTGCCTGGAGTCGTACGGGGGCCTCCTACGAGCAGTACTTC. It translates to CAWSRTGASYEQYF.

The rearrangement uses TRBV29-1 and TRBJ1-1; 7 bases map to TRBD1. With 4 bases clipped from V and 4 bases from J, the junction kept 6 bases outside the gene matches. There are 13 residues in the CDR3. The V gene's germline CDR1 is SQVTM and CDR2 ANQGSEA. CDR3 sequence reads: CSVARQGGTEAFF. The CDR3 nucleotides are TGCAGCGTTGCTAGACAGGGAGGCACTGAAGCTTTCTTT.

The J gene is TRBJ2-2, the V gene TRBV5-1; TRBD2 might be the D (6 bases). The CDR3 has 14 amino acids. The germline gives CDR1 SGHRS, CDR2 YFSETQ. V dropped 4 bases and J dropped 3 bases, with 10 bases sitting between them. The CDR3 reads CASSEGLDTGELFF. The CDR3 DNA sequence: TGCGCCAGCAGCGAGGGACTGGACACCGGGGAGCTGTTTTTT.

CDR3: CASSSRDTYSYEQYF. DNA of the CDR3: TGTGCCAGTAGCTCCCGGGACACCTACTCCTACGAGCAGTACTTC. The V call is TRBV19, the J call TRBJ2-7; D is possibly TRBD1 (6 bases). Germline V gene lookup returns CDR1 LNHDA and CDR2 SQIVND (reference sequence). The CDR3 runs 15 residues. V was trimmed by 6 bases and J by 0 bases, leaving 15 bases between them.

The V gene is TRBV7-9, the J gene TRBJ1-6; 7 bases are a match to TRBD1. The V and J ends lost 1 base and 7 bases, in that order; junction bases with no gene match: 1. CDR3 length: 14 amino acids. Germline V gene lookup returns CDR1 SEHNR and CDR2 FQNEAQ (reference sequence). The CDR3 here is CASSLEQGNSPLHF. CDR3 nucleotides: TGTGCCAGCAGCTTAGAACAGGGGAATTCACCCCTCCACTTT.

V is TRBV29-1 and J is TRBJ2-2; 9 bases line up with TRBD2. Germline CDR1 SQVTM, CDR2 ANQGSEA. The length of the CDR3 is 15 residues. J gave up 2 bases and V 1 base, and 2 bases lay outside the gene matches. In DNA, the CDR3 is TGCAGCGTTGAAGTAGCGGGAGTCAACACCGGGGAGCTGTTTTTT. Amino acids: CSVEVAGVNTGELFF.

The rearrangement joins TRBV6-1 to TRBJ2-1; TRBD2 agrees at 8 bases. This CDR3 is 15 amino acids long. CDR1 is MNHNS and CDR2 is SASEGT in the germline V gene. This chain's CDR3 is CALSTSAFSYNEQFF. CDR3 bases: TGTGCGTTATCGACTAGCGCGTTCTCCTACAATGAGCAGTTCTTC.

The chain has TRBV29-1 and TRBJ1-1, with no clear D. Germline CDR1 is SQVTM and CDR2 is ANQGSEA. Between the trimmed V and J ends, which lost 3 bases and 1 base, there was a span of 6 bases. CDR3 length: 12 residues. The CDR3 sequence is CSVDPGNTEAFF. The CDR3 nucleotides read TGCAGCGTTGACCCCGGGAACACTGAAGCTTTCTTT. The full variable domain, rest sourced from reference TRBV29-1 and TRBJ1-1, is SAVISQKPSRDICQRGTSLTIQCQVDSQVTMMFWYRQQPGQSLTLIATANQGSEATYESGFVIDKFPISRPNLTFSTLTVSNMSPEDSSIYLCSVDPGNTEAFFGQGTRLTVV.

This clone has just a few counts. This rearrangement joins TRBV25-1 to TRBJ1-2; D may be TRBD1 (5 bases). Germline CDR1 and CDR2: MGHDK and SYGVNS. This CDR3 has 16 amino acids. Trimming stripped 0 bases from V and 1 base from J, with 12 bases between. CDR3 sequence: CASSEYLGEINYGYTF. CDR3 bases: TGTGCCAGCAGTGAATATTTGGGGGAAATTAACTATGGCTACACCTTC.

V and J are TRBV5-4 and TRBJ2-1; no definite D call. The CDR3 runs 13 residues. CDR1 and CDR2 from the germline V gene are SGHNT and YYREEE (reference sequence). V lost 1 base and J 6 bases, leaving 8 bases between the germline ends. The CDR3 is CASSLIQPNEQFF. CDR3 bases: TGTGCCAGCAGCTTGATACAGCCCAATGAGCAGTTCTTC.

The V call is TRBV6-1, the J call TRBJ2-7; D perhaps matches TRBD2 (5 bases). Germline V gene data show CDR1 as MNHNS and CDR2 as SASEGT. V was pared by 6 bases and J by 2 bases, with 14 bases between. The CDR3 covers 14 residues. The CDR3 spells CASRVTAGPYEQYF. In DNA form, the CDR3 reads TGTGCCAGCAGGGTTACGGCGGGCCCCTACGAGCAGTACTTC.

The CDR3: CASSDRTAYYTEAFF. In nucleotides, the CDR3 is TGTGCCAGTAGCGATAGGACAGCCTATTACACTGAAGCTTTCTTT. This sequence joins TRBV19 and TRBJ1-1; the D gene is possibly TRBD1 (6 bases). The CDR3 consists of 15 residues. V was clipped by 6 bases and J by 3 bases, with 17 bases between them. The germline CDR1 and CDR2 sequences are LNHDA and SQIVND (reference sequence). Based on the CDR3 plus reference TRBV19 and TRBJ1-1, the full variable domain is DGGITQSPKYLFRKEGQNVTLSCEQNLNHDAMYWYRQDPGQGLRLIYYSQIVNDFQKGDIAEGYSVSREKKESFPLTVTSAQKNPTAFYLCASSDRTAYYTEAFFGQGTRLTVV.

Only a few counts were recorded for this clone. This chain uses TRBV7-9 with TRBJ2-7; 9 nucleotides agree with TRBD1. The trim removed 4 bases at V and 5 bases at J, leaving 6 bases unmatched. This CDR3 has 14 residues. Germline CDR1 SEHNR, CDR2 FQNEAQ (reference sequence). CDR3 amino acids: CASSYHRGRDEQYF. As DNA, the CDR3 is TGTGCCAGCAGCTACCACAGGGGGCGCGACGAGCAGTACTTC.

The chain combines TRBV9 with TRBJ1-2; D not certain. The CDR3 consists of 15 residues. The germline gives CDR1 SGDLS, CDR2 YYNGEE. V was clipped by 4 bases and J by 3 bases, with 16 bases between them. CDR3 bases: TGTGCCAGCAGCAGAGCCTGGAGTCAGGACTATGGCTACACCTTC. It codes for CASSRAWSQDYGYTF.

The chain links TRBV2 to TRBJ1-1; TRBD1 matches at 9 bases. J was trimmed by 5 bases and V by 5 bases; bases with no gene match: 6. The CDR3 extends over 14 amino acids. Per germline, CDR1 SNHLY and CDR2 FYNNEI. The CDR3 spells CASSWTGEGTEAFF. In nucleotides, the CDR3 is TGTGCCAGCAGTTGGACAGGGGAAGGGACTGAAGCTTTCTTT.

The V call is TRBV19, the J call TRBJ2-7; D is ambiguous. The CDR3 totals 14 residues. The germline V gene encodes CDR1 LNHDA and CDR2 SQIVND (reference sequence). V lost 5 bases, J lost 0 bases, and 11 bases lay in between. The CDR3 nucleotides read TGTGCCAGTAGTTCCCCACTGGTCTCCTACGAGCAGTACTTC. Amino acid sequence: CASSSPLVSYEQYF.

V is TRBV7-9 and J is TRBJ2-3; 10 bases fit TRBD2. This CDR3 is built from 13 residues. Germline CDR1 SEHNR, CDR2 FQNEAQ (reference sequence). Trimming took 8 bases from V and 6 from J; bases not matched to a gene: 5. The CDR3 DNA reads as TGTGCCAGCGGAGTAGCGGGAGGCGATACGCAGTATTTT. It yields the protein CASGVAGGDTQYF.

The gene calls are TRBV7-9 and TRBJ2-1; 7 bases align to TRBD2. V lost 3 bases and J lost 8; bases outside the gene matches: 13. The CDR3 is 16 residues long. Germline CDR1 reads SEHNR; CDR2 reads FQNEAQ (reference sequence). CDR3 protein: CASSFKLAWKEDEQFF. CDR3 DNA: TGTGCCAGCAGCTTCAAACTAGCGTGGAAAGAGGATGAGCAGTTCTTC. Complete variable domain (other parts from reference TRBV7-9 and TRBJ2-1): DTGVSQNPRHKITKRGQNVTFRCDPISEHNRLYWYRQTLGQGPEFLTYFQNEAQLEKSRLLSDRFSAERPKGSFSTLEIQRTEQGDSAMYLCASSFKLAWKEDEQFFGPGTRLTVL.

This clone was detected once. This chain connects TRBV7-2 to TRBJ2-1; D not resolved. The CDR3 extends over 12 amino acids. Germline V lookup: CDR1 SGHTA, CDR2 FQGNSA. V was cut by 1 base and J by 12 bases, with 10 bases left in between. CDR3 sequence reads: CASSLETSRQFF. CDR3 in DNA: TGTGCCAGCAGCTTAGAGACAAGTCGGCAGTTCTTC.

The chain combines TRBV5-6 with TRBJ1-1; 7 nucleotides align to TRBD1. Trimming removed 1 base from V and 0 bases from J; junction bases left unmatched: 15. This CDR3 is built from 19 residues. Germline loops: CDR1 SGHDT, CDR2 YYEEEE. The CDR3 here is CASSLIWRGLDTMNTEAFF. The CDR3 DNA reads as TGTGCCAGCAGCTTGATTTGGAGGGGGCTAGATACCATGAACACTGAAGCTTTCTTT.

J is TRBJ1-1 and V is TRBV19, with D possibly TRBD1 on 5 matching bases. The germline V and J ends were trimmed by 1 base and 3 bases, with 18 bases remaining between them. Germline values: CDR1 LNHDA, CDR2 SQIVND (reference sequence). The CDR3 is 17 amino acids. This CDR3 is CASSIGPSLGEDTEAFF. Here the CDR3 DNA reads TGTGCCAGTAGTATAGGGCCTTCGTTAGGGGAGGACACTGAAGCTTTCTTT.

V and J are TRBV18 and TRBJ2-7; TRBD2 agrees at 11 bases. The germline CDR1 and CDR2 sequences are KGHSH and LQKENI. The CDR3 contains 16 residues. V gave up 0 bases and J gave up 6 bases; unmatched junction bases: 7. DNA of the CDR3: TGTGCCAGCTCACCACCCGTAGCGGGAGGGCCGATCGAGCAGTACTTC. Its protein is CASSPPVAGGPIEQYF.

The chain employs TRBV10-1 and TRBJ1-6, with TRBD1 as a possible D gene (6 bases). V gave up 8 bases and J gave up 10 bases, with 15 bases separating them. Germline values: CDR1 WNHNN, CDR2 SYGVQD (reference sequence). There are 13 residues in the CDR3. CDR3 nucleotides: TGCGCCAGCGGAGCGCAGGGGAGATCACCCCTCCACTTT. Protein product: CASGAQGRSPLHF.

The chain employs TRBV10-1 and TRBJ2-1, with 13 bases that match TRBD2. The CDR3 is made up of 16 amino acids. V lost 4 bases to trimming and J lost 4 bases; unmatched junction nucleotides: 4. Per the germline V gene, CDR1 is WNHNN and CDR2 is SYGVQD (reference sequence). For the CDR3, the DNA is TGCGCCAGCAGTGGGACTAGCGGGAGAGATTACAATGAGCAGTTCTTC. It yields the protein CASSGTSGRDYNEQFF.

This chain links TRBV6-1 with TRBJ2-7, with 11 bases identical to TRBD2. CDR3 length equals 15 residues. J was trimmed by 1 base and V by 7 bases; bases with no gene match: 6. The germline CDR1 and CDR2 sequences are MNHNS and SASEGT. CDR3 amino acids: CASTQTSGGSYEQYF. The CDR3 nucleotides are TGTGCCAGCACCCAAACTAGCGGGGGATCCTACGAGCAGTACTTC.

This chain joins TRBV11-1 and TRBJ2-7, with D possibly TRBD2 on 6 matching bases. This CDR3 has 19 amino acids. CDR1 and CDR2 from the germline V gene are SGHAT and FQDESV (reference sequence). Trimming took 2 bases from V and 0 from J, leaving 23 bases between them. This chain's CDR3 is CASSLLGGMTSSSSYEQYF. In DNA, the CDR3 is TGTGCCAGCAGCTTACTCGGCGGGATGACCTCTTCAAGCTCCTACGAGCAGTACTTC. Drawing the rest from reference TRBV11-1 and TRBJ2-7, the complete variable domain is EAEVAQSPRYKITEKSQAVAFWCDPISGHATLYWYRQILGQGPELLVQFQDESVVDDSQLPKDRFSAERLKGVDSTLKIQPAELGDSAMYLCASSLLGGMTSSSSYEQYFGPGTRLTVT.

CDR3 coding DNA: TGTGCCAGCAGGGACACAGGGAGCTCCTACGAGCAGTACTTC. Translation: CASRDTGSSYEQYF. This chain connects TRBV6-5 to TRBJ2-7, with D perhaps matching TRBD1 (6 bases). Trimming cost V 6 bases and J 0 bases, with 12 bases left between them. Germline CDR1 and CDR2: MNHEY and SVGAGI. The CDR3 extends over 14 amino acids.

This clone was seen a single time. The chain employs TRBV7-2 and TRBJ1-5, with D uncertain. CDR1 is SGHTA and CDR2 is FQGNSA in the germline V gene. V was shortened by 2 bases and J by 6 bases, with 11 bases between the two germline ends. This CDR3 contains 14 residues. The CDR3 here is CASSLPGSGQPQHF. The DNA for the CDR3 is TGTGCCAGCAGCTTACCGGGGAGCGGTCAGCCCCAGCATTTT.